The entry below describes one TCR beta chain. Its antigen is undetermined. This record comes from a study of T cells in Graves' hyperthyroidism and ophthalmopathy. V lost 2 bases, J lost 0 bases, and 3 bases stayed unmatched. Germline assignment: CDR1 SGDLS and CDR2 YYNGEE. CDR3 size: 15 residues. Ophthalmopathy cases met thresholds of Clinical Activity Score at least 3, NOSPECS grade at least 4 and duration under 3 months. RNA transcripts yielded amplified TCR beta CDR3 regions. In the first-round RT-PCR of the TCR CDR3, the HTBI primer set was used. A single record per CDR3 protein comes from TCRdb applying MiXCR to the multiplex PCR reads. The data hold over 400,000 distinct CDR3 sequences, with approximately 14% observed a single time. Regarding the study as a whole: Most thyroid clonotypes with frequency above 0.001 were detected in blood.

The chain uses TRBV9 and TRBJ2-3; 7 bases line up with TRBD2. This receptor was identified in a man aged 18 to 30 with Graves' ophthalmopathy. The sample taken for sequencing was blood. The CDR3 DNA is TGTGCCAGCAGCGTGGGGGGGAGCAGCACAGATACGCAGTATTTT. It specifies CASSVGGSSTDTQYF.